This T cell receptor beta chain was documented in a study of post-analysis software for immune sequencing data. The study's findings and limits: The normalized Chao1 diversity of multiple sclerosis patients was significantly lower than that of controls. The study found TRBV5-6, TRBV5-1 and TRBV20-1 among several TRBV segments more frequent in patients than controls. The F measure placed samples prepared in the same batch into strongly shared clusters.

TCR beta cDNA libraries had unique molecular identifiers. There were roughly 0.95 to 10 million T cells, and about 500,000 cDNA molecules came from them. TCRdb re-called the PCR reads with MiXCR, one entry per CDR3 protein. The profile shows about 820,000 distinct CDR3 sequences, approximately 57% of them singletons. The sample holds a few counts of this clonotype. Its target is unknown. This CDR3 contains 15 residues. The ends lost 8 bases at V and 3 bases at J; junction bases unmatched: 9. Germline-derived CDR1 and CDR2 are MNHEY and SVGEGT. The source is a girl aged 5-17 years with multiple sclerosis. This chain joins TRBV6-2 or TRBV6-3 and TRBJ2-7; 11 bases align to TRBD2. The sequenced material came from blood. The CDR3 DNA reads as TGTGCCAGCCTCGGGCGACTAGCGGGGAGCTACGAGCAGTACTTC. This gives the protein CASLGRLAGSYEQYF.